This T cell receptor (beta chain) was sequenced during a study of PD-L1 blockade in urothelial cancer. Background on the study: The patients' atezolizumab therapy, 1,200 mg intravenously every 3 weeks, started in the mid-2010s.

Time point defined: peripheral blood 6 weeks after treatment start. Profiling relied on immunoSEQ multiplex PCR, and the TCRdb table lists in-frame clones only, not all of them. The table has roughly 120,000 clones, approximately 90% seen once. Trimming took 4 bases from V and 0 from J; bases not matched to a gene: 3. The CDR3 is 15 residues long. Germline CDR1 LGHNA, CDR2 YSLEER. This receptor was obtained from a man between 60 and 75 years old with urothelial cancer. The sample consisted of PBMCs, taken around atezolizumab (anti-PD-L1) treatment. The V gene is TRBV4-3, the J gene TRBJ2-5; 9 bases line up with TRBD2. The CDR3 is CASSLGGGDQETQYF. DNA for the CDR3: TGCGCCAGCAGCCTGGGCGGGGGGGACCAAGAGACCCAGTACTTC.